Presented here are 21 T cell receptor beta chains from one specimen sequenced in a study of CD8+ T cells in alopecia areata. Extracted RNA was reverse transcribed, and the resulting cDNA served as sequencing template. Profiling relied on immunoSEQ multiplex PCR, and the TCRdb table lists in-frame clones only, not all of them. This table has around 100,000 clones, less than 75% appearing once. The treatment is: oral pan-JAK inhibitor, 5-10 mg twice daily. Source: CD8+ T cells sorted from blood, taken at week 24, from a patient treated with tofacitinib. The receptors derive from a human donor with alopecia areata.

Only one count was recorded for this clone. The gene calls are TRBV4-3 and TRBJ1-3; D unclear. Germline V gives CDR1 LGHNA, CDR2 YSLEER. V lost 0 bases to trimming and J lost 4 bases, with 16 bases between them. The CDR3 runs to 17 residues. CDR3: CASSQESPGSEGNTIYF. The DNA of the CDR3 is TGCGCCAGCAGCCAAGAATCGCCGGGCTCGGAGGGAAACACCATATATTTT.

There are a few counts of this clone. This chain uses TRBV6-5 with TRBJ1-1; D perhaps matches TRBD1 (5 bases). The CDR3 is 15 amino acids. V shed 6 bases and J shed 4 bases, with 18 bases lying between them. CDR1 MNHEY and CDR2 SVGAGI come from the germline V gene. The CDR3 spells CASRPDRGASTEAFF. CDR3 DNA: TGTGCCAGCAGACCCGACAGAGGGGCAAGCACTGAAGCTTTCTTT.

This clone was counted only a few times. The chain's CDR3 is CASSMGGDTQYF. The CDR3 region has the DNA TGTGCCAGCAGCATGGGGGGTGATACGCAGTATTTT. The chain has TRBV27 and TRBJ2-3; weak D call: TRBD2 (6 bases). V gave up 6 bases and J gave up 6 bases, with 10 bases separating them. This CDR3 has 12 residues. Germline assignment: CDR1 MNHEY and CDR2 SMNVEV (reference sequence).

The DNA of the CDR3 is TGTGCCATCAGTCCCCCAGGGGTGAATCAGCCCCAGCATTTT. This sequence encodes CAISPPGVNQPQHF. The chain uses TRBV10-3 and TRBJ1-5; TRBD1 might be the D (6 bases). The CDR3 runs to 14 residues. Germline CDR1 is ENHRY and CDR2 is SYGVKD. Trimming stripped 5 bases from V and 4 bases from J, with 12 bases between.

This CDR3 is CASSSSAGVLETQYF. Written as DNA, the CDR3 is TGTGCCAGCAGCTCCTCAGCGGGGGTATTAGAGACCCAGTACTTC. This chain uses TRBV7-6 with TRBJ2-5; 8 bases align to TRBD2. Germline V CDR1 and CDR2: SGHVS, FNYEAQ. Trimming took 4 bases from V and 4 from J; bases not matched to a gene: 8. This CDR3 is 15 amino acids long.

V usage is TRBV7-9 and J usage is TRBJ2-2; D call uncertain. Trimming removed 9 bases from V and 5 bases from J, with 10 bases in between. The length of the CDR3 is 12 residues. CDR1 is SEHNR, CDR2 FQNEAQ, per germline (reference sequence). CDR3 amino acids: CASGYYTGELFF. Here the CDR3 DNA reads TGTGCCAGTGGGTATTATACCGGGGAGCTGTTTTTT.

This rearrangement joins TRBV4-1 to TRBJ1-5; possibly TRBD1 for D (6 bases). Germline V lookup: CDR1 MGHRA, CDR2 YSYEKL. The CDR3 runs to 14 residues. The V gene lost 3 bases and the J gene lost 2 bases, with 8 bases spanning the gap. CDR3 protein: CASSQRQGNQPQHF. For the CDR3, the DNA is TGCGCCAGCAGCCAGCGACAGGGCAATCAGCCCCAGCATTTT.

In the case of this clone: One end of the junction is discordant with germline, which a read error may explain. The CDR3, as DNA: TGTGCCAGCAGAGAAGATCGACCTGAAGCTTTCTTT. It translates to CASREDRPEAFF. This sequence joins TRBV2 and TRBJ1-1; no firm D call. Germline CDR1 reads SNHLY; CDR2 reads FYNNEI. This CDR3 is built from 12 residues. Supplemented by reference TRBV2 and TRBJ1-1, the full variable domain reads EPEVTQTPSHQVTQMGQEVILRCVPISNHLYFYWYRQILGQKVEFLVSFYNNEISEKSEIFDDQFSVERPDGSNFTLKIRSTKLEDSAMYFCASREDRPEAFFGQGTRLTVV.

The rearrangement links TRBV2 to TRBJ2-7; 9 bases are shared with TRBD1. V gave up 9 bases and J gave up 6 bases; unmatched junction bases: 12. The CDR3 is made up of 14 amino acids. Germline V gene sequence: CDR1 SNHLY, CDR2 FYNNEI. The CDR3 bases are TGTGCCAGTAATCCGGGACAGGGAATATCCGAGCAGTACTTC. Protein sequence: CASNPGQGISEQYF.

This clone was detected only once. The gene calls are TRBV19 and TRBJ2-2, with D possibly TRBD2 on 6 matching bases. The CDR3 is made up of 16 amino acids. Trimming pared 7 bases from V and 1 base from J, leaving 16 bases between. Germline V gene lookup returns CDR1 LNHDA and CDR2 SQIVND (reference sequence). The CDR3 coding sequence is TGTGCCAGTATCCAGAGGGGACTCGGGAACACCGGGGAGCTGTTTTTT. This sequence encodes CASIQRGLGNTGELFF.

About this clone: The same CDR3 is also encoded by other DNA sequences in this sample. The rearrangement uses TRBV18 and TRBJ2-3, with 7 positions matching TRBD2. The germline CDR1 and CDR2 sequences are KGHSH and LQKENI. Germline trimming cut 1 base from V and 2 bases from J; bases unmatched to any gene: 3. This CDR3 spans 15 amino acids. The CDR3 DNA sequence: TGTGCCAGCTCACCACTAGCGGGCGCCACAGATACGCAGTATTTT. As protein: CASSPLAGATDTQYF.

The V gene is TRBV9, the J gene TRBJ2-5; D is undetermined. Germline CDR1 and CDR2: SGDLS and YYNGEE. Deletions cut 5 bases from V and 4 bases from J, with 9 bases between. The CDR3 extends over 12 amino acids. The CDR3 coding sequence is TGTGCCAGCAGTCCCGATCCAGAGACCCAGTACTTC. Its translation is CASSPDPETQYF. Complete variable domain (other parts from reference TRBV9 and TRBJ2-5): DSGVTQTPKHLITATGQRVTLRCSPRSGDLSVYWYQQSLDQGLQFLIQYYNGEERAKGNILERFSAQQFPDLHSELNLSSLELGDSALYFCASSPDPETQYFGPGTRLLVL.

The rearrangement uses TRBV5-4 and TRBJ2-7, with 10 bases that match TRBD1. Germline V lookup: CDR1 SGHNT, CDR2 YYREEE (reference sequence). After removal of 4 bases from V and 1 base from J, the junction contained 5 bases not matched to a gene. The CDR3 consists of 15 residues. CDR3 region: CASSGGTGESYEQYF. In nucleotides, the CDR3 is TGTGCCAGCAGCGGCGGGACAGGGGAATCCTACGAGCAGTACTTC.

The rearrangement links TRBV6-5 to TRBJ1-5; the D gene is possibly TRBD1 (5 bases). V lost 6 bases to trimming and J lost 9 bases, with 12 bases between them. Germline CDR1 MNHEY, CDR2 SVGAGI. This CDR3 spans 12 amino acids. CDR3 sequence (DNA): TGTGCCAGCAGAGGGACGGGCGGGCCCCAGCATTTT. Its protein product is CASRGTGGPQHF.

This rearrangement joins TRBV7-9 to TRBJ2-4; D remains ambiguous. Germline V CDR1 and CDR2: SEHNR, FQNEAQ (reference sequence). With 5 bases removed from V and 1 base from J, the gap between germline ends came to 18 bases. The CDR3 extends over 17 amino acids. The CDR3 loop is CASSEPPGEGAKNIQYF. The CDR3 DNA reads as TGTGCCAGCAGCGAACCTCCTGGGGAAGGGGCCAAAAACATTCAGTACTTC.

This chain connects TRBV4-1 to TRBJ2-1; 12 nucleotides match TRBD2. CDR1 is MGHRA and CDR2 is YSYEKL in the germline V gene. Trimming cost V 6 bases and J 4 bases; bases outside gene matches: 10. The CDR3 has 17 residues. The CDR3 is CASSLGLAGPSYNEQFF. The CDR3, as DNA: TGCGCCAGCAGTCTAGGACTAGCGGGGCCCTCTTACAATGAGCAGTTCTTC.

The DNA of the CDR3 is TGCGCCAGCAGCCCCCCCCGGGTAGACGAGCAGTACTTC. Translating gives CASSPPRVDEQYF. The J gene is TRBJ2-7, the V gene TRBV4-1; D not certain. The length of the CDR3 is 13 residues. V lost 4 bases and J lost 5, with 12 bases in between. From germline, CDR1 is MGHRA and CDR2 YSYEKL.

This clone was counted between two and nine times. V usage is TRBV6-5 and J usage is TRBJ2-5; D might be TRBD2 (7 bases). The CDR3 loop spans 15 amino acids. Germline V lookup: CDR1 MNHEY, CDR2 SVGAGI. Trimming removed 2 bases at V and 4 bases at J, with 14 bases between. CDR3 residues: CASSYRGAVGETQYF. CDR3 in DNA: TGTGCCAGCAGTTACCGGGGGGCTGTAGGAGAGACCCAGTACTTC.

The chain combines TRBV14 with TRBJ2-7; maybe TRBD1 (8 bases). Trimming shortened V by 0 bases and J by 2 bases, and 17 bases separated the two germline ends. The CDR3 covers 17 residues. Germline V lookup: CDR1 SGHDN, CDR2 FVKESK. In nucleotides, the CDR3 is TGTGCCAGCAGCCAAGATGGGGAGGGACAGGTAACCTACGAGCAGTACTTC. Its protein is CASSQDGEGQVTYEQYF.

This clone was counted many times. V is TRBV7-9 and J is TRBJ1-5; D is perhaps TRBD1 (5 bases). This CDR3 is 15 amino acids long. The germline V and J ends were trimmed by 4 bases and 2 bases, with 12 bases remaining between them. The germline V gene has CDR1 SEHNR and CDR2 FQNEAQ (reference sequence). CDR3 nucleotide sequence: TGTGCCAGCAGCTGGGGCTTAACTGGCAATCAGCCCCAGCATTTT. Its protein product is CASSWGLTGNQPQHF.

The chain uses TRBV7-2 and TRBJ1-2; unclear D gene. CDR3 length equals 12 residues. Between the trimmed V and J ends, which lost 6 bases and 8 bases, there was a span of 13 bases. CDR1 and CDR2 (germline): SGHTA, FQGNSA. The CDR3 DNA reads TGTGCCAGCAGTTCACCGGTCGGAGGCTACACCTTC. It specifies CASSSPVGGYTF.